The 9 T cell receptor beta chains below were found in one sample sequenced in a study of cytomegalovirus exposure and HLA in healthy donors. With 60 Vbeta and 13 Jbeta primers, the PCR was carried out. Profiled with immunoSEQ multiplex PCR; TCRdb holds only in-frame clones, not every one. The sample has about 160,000 clones, roughly 84% seen once. The sequencing sample was made of PBMCs. The receptors here all came from a man younger than 30 in good health and CMV-seropositive.

The J gene is TRBJ1-5, the V gene TRBV10-3; possible D gene TRBD1, 6 bases. Trimming cost V 10 bases and J 0 bases, with 13 bases left between them. The CDR3 loop spans 14 amino acids. Per germline, CDR1 ENHRY and CDR2 SYGVKD. CDR3 residues: CATWGGGSNQPQHF. The CDR3 nucleotides are TGTGCCACCTGGGGAGGGGGTAGCAATCAGCCCCAGCATTTT.

The chain couples TRBV6-5 to TRBJ2-7, with D perhaps matching TRBD1 (6 bases). The V and J ends lost 8 bases and 3 bases respectively, with 20 bases between them. The CDR3 runs 15 residues. Germline CDR1 MNHEY, CDR2 SVGAGI. CDR3 sequence: CASLKPTGKNYEQYF. The CDR3 nucleotides are TGTGCCAGCCTTAAACCTACAGGGAAAAACTACGAGCAGTACTTC.

This clone has more than one count but fewer than ten. The rearrangement uses TRBV14 and TRBJ2-5, with D perhaps matching TRBD1 (6 bases). Germline values: CDR1 SGHDN, CDR2 FVKESK. CDR3 length equals 14 residues. Trimming pared 4 bases from V and 1 base from J, leaving 10 bases between. CDR3 sequence (DNA): TGTGCCAGCAGCCGATTGGACAGCCAAGAGACCCAGTACTTC. Its protein is CASSRLDSQETQYF.

This chain joins TRBV7-9 and TRBJ1-4; 7 positions agree with TRBD1. V lost 4 bases, J lost 3 bases, and 11 bases stayed unmatched. The germline V gene encodes CDR1 SEHNR and CDR2 FQNEAQ (reference sequence). The CDR3 totals 17 residues. CDR3 coding DNA: TGTGCCAGCAGCTCCTATCCCGAGACAGGGCCTAATGAAAAACTGTTTTTT. Translation gives CASSSYPETGPNEKLFF.

This chain connects TRBV13 to TRBJ1-2, with D tentatively TRBD1 (5 bases). CDR1 and CDR2 from the germline V gene are PRHDT and FYEKMQ (reference sequence). V was trimmed by 7 bases and J by 7 bases, leaving 16 bases between them. The CDR3 is 13 residues long. The CDR3 reads CASTHQGLLGYTF. The CDR3 DNA sequence: TGTGCCAGCACCCATCAGGGTCTCCTTGGCTACACCTTC.

This CDR3 is CASSPGTGGNTEAFF. In DNA form, the CDR3 reads TGTGCCAGCAGCCCAGGGACAGGGGGGAACACTGAAGCTTTCTTT. The chain carries TRBV9 and TRBJ1-1; 11 nucleotides match TRBD1. The CDR3 loop spans 15 amino acids. The V gene end was trimmed by 4 bases and the J gene end by 1 base; junction bases not matched to a gene: 3. CDR1 and CDR2 (germline): SGDLS, YYNGEE. The full variable domain, with the rest looked up from reference TRBV9 and TRBJ1-1, is DSGVTQTPKHLITATGQRVTLRCSPRSGDLSVYWYQQSLDQGLQFLIQYYNGEERAKGNILERFSAQQFPDLHSELNLSSLELGDSALYFCASSPGTGGNTEAFFGQGTRLTVV.

Comments on this clone: The junction departs from germline at one end; a sequencing error may be responsible. This rearrangement joins TRBV19 to TRBJ1-1; 7 nucleotides align to TRBD1. This CDR3 region has 12 residues. Looked up from germline, CDR1 is LNHDA and CDR2 is SQIVND (reference sequence). CDR3 nucleotide sequence: TGTGCCAGTAATATAGGACAGGTTGAAGCTTTCTTT. Its translation: CASNIGQVEAFF.

The chain combines TRBV14 with TRBJ1-6, with 10 bases identical to TRBD1. From germline, CDR1 is SGHDN and CDR2 FVKESK. The V segment lost 6 bases and the J segment 9 bases; nucleotides outside the gene matches: 2. The CDR3 sequence is 13 residues long. The CDR3 coding sequence is TGTGCCAGCAGGGACAGGGGGGTTTCACCCCTCCACTTT. Its protein is CASRDRGVSPLHF.

The chain recombines TRBV19 with TRBJ1-6; 12 positions agree with TRBD1. From germline, CDR1 is LNHDA and CDR2 SQIVND (reference sequence). J was trimmed by 10 bases and V by 8 bases; bases with no gene match: 24. The CDR3 totals 20 residues. Here the CDR3 reads CASSTLALTGTGGFGSPLHF. The CDR3 nucleotides are TGTGCCAGTTCGACGCTTGCCCTAACCGGGACAGGGGGCTTTGGGTCACCCCTCCACTTT.